Each of the 9 T cell receptor beta chains below was sequenced from the same sample in a study of blood T cell repertoires in COVID-19. Produced via immunoSEQ multiplex PCR; TCRdb's table is partial and in-frame only. The sample carries around 70,000 clones, around 82% recorded once. Sequenced input: peripheral blood. Receptor source: a man in his 60s with acute or convalescent COVID-19.

The V call is TRBV5-4, the J call TRBJ1-4, with 8 bases matching TRBD1. J gave up 12 bases and V 7 bases, and 8 bases lay outside the gene matches. Per the germline V gene, CDR1 is SGHNT and CDR2 is YYREEE (reference sequence). The CDR3 covers 12 residues. The CDR3 is CASQGAEGELFF. In DNA form, the CDR3 reads TGTGCCAGCCAGGGGGCTGAGGGAGAACTGTTTTTT. Variable domain in full (rest from reference TRBV5-4 and TRBJ1-4): ETGVTQSPTHLIKTRGQQVTLRCSSQSGHNTVSWYQQALGQGPQFIFQYYREEENGRGNFPPRFSGLQFPNYSSELNVNALELDDSALYLCASQGAEGELFFGSGTQLSVL.

This clone was counted a few times. V and J are TRBV27 and TRBJ1-1; D unresolved. Deletions cut 5 bases from V and 0 bases from J, with 10 bases between. The CDR3 totals 14 residues. CDR1 and CDR2 (germline): MNHEY, SMNVEV (reference sequence). The CDR3 loop reads CASSLQRLNTEAFF. The CDR3 nucleotides read TGTGCCAGCAGTCTACAGAGATTGAACACTGAAGCTTTCTTT.

This chain uses TRBV27 with TRBJ1-1, with 8 bases fitting TRBD1. V lost 2 bases to trimming and J lost 4 bases; unmatched junction nucleotides: 9. The CDR3 consists of 16 residues. CDR1 and CDR2 (germline): MNHEY, SMNVEV (reference sequence). The CDR3 DNA follows: TGTGCCAGCAGTTTACTACTGACAGGGGTGGGCACTGAAGCTTTCTTT. Translating gives CASSLLLTGVGTEAFF.

The rearrangement joins TRBV6-2 or TRBV6-3 to TRBJ1-1; 8 nucleotides line up with TRBD1. The V and J ends lost 6 bases and 5 bases, in that order; junction bases with no gene match: 14. The CDR3 extends over 16 amino acids. CDR1 and CDR2 (germline): MNHEY, SVGEGT. CDR3 coding DNA: TGTGCCAGCAGCAACGGACAGGGAATAACCCGGACTGAAGCTTTCTTT. Protein sequence: CASSNGQGITRTEAFF.

This clone has a single count. The junction differs from germline at one of its ends, possibly a read error. The V gene is TRBV9, the J gene TRBJ1-3; no clear D. The CDR3 runs to 13 residues. Germline CDR1 is SGDLS and CDR2 is YYNGEE. Here the CDR3 DNA reads TGTGCGAGCAACTCGGAGAGAGGAAACACCATATATTTT. Protein product: CASNSERGNTIYF.

This clone appeared a single time. The chain carries TRBV6-2 or TRBV6-3 and TRBJ2-1; 13 nucleotides line up with TRBD2. The CDR3 sequence is 17 residues long. Germline lookup yields CDR1 MNHEY and CDR2 SVGEGT. V gave up 0 bases and J gave up 6 bases; unmatched junction bases: 5. CDR3 nucleotides: TGTGCCAGCAGTTACTCGCTGACTAGCGGGGGGTCCAATGAGCAGTTCTTC. Protein product: CASSYSLTSGGSNEQFF.

The V and J genes are TRBV25-1 and TRBJ1-2; 8 positions agree with TRBD1. The CDR3 is made up of 12 amino acids. The ends lost 6 bases at V and 7 bases at J; junction bases unmatched: 4. The germline V gene encodes CDR1 MGHDK and CDR2 SYGVNS. In nucleotides, the CDR3 is TGTGCCAGCAGGACAGGGGAAGGTGGCTACACCTTC. This gives the protein CASRTGEGGYTF.

The chain links TRBV4-1 to TRBJ1-6, with a weak D call TRBD1 (5 bases). Trimming cost V 2 bases and J 7 bases, with 21 bases left between them. The CDR3 has 18 amino acids. Germline-derived CDR1 and CDR2 are MGHRA and YSYEKL. CDR3 coding DNA: TGCGCCAGCAGCCAATCCCCCCCAGGGTTTCAGGGAAATTCACCCCTCCACTTT. It yields the protein CASSQSPPGFQGNSPLHF.

The CDR3 sequence is CALGVVYEQYV. CDR3 nucleotide sequence: TGTGCCTTAGGAGTGGTTTACGAGCAGTACGTC. This chain uses TRBV6-5 with TRBJ2-7; D ambiguous. Germline V gene lookup returns CDR1 MNHEY and CDR2 SVGAGI. The CDR3 is 11 amino acids. V was clipped by 11 bases and J by 4 bases, with 12 bases between them.